Presented here are 6 T cell receptor beta chains from one specimen sequenced in a study of shared clonotypes between healthy human individuals. Clones were read by immunoSEQ multiplex PCR, and TCRdb kept only the in-frame ones, dropping some. The sample carries a few hundred thousand clones, about 96% recorded once. The sample was naive CD4+ T cells sorted from blood. As to subset: CD45RA+ positively selected. These receptors originate from a woman in her twenties or thirties in good health.

The J gene is TRBJ2-1, the V gene TRBV28, with 10 bases that match TRBD2. This CDR3 has 18 residues. Germline assignment: CDR1 MDHEN and CDR2 SYDVKM. Trimming removed 2 bases from V and 9 bases from J; junction bases left unmatched: 16. CDR3 amino acids: CASSLDRELSGRTSEQFF. The CDR3, as DNA: TGTGCCAGCAGTTTAGACAGGGAGCTTAGCGGGAGGACTAGTGAGCAGTTCTTC.

The chain has TRBV19 and TRBJ1-5; TRBD1 aligns across 8 bases. The germline CDR1 and CDR2 sequences are LNHDA and SQIVND (reference sequence). The V segment lost 5 bases and the J segment 5 bases; nucleotides outside the gene matches: 2. The CDR3 length is 13 residues. DNA for the CDR3: TGTGCCAGTAGTTCGACAGGGGATCAGCCCCAGCATTTT. Translated: CASSSTGDQPQHF.

V and J are TRBV5-6 and TRBJ2-3; D is unclear. The CDR3 totals 11 residues. Germline CDR1 SGHDT, CDR2 YYEEEE. Trimming pared 3 bases from V and 8 bases from J, leaving 7 bases between. The CDR3 sequence is CASSSRSTQYF. The DNA for the CDR3 is TGTGCCAGCAGCTCTCGTAGTACGCAGTATTTT.

V is TRBV6-6 and J is TRBJ2-1, with 11 bases matching TRBD1. V was clipped by 6 bases and J by 10 bases; unmatched bases: 11. Germline V CDR1 and CDR2: MNHNY, SVGAGI (reference sequence). The CDR3 extends over 15 amino acids. The CDR3 DNA reads TGTGCCAGCAGATCGGGACAGGGGGATTGGGGAGAGCAGTTCTTC. Translation gives CASRSGQGDWGEQFF.

This rearrangement joins TRBV25-1 to TRBJ2-1; the D call may be TRBD1 or TRBD2 (5 bases each). The germline gives CDR1 MGHDK, CDR2 SYGVNS. Trimming pared 4 bases from V and 3 bases from J, leaving 10 bases between. CDR3 length: 14 amino acids. CDR3 protein: CASSGAGGYNEQFF. Here the CDR3 DNA reads TGTGCCAGCAGTGGGGCTGGGGGCTACAATGAGCAGTTCTTC.

This clone was counted a single time. The gene calls are TRBV28 and TRBJ2-7; 10 nucleotides line up with TRBD1. Germline-derived CDR1 and CDR2 are MDHEN and SYDVKM. Trimming removed 6 bases from V and 2 bases from J; junction bases left unmatched: 4. CDR3 length: 14 residues. The CDR3 sequence is CASRHGTGAYEQYF. Written as DNA, the CDR3 is TGTGCCAGCAGACACGGGACAGGGGCCTACGAGCAGTACTTC. The full variable domain, with the rest looked up from reference TRBV28 and TRBJ2-7, is DVKVTQSSRYLVKRTGEKVFLECVQDMDHENMFWYRQDPGLGLRLIYFSYDVKMKEKGDIPEGYSVSREKKERFSLILESASTNQTSMYLCASRHGTGAYEQYFGPGTRLTVT.